The sequence of this T cell receptor beta chain was determined in a study of identical twins. Each cDNA held unique molecular identifiers, and template switching gave it a universal primer site. MiXCR, applied by TCRdb to the 5' RACE reads, yields one record per CDR3 protein. Of around 160,000 distinct CDR3 sequences listed, roughly 3.5% are singletons. Ten or more counts support this clonotype. The TCR comes from a young man in good health. Sequencing was performed on memory T cells sorted from blood.

The CDR3 DNA reads TGCGCCAGCACGGAAGGATCCTATAATTCACCCCTCCACTTT. Its translation: CASTEGSYNSPLHF. V usage is TRBV5-1 and J usage is TRBJ1-6, with D uncertain. The CDR3 loop spans 14 amino acids. V was shortened by 6 bases and J by 1 base, with 8 bases between the two germline ends. Germline assignment: CDR1 SGHRS and CDR2 YFSETQ.